The clone carrying this T cell receptor (beta chain) was seen only a few times. A sample-barcoded 5' primer and a J-beta primer mix were used in a second PCR of roughly 6 to 12 cycles. All samples yielded 2.5 million or more CDR3-containing paired-end reads. TCRdb reanalysed the 5' RACE reads using MiXCR and keeps one entry per CDR3 protein. The sample has 730,000 or so distinct CDR3 sequences, roughly 41% seen once. These data originate in a study of blood T cells in healthy people across ages. V lost 6 bases and J lost 4, with 15 bases in between. Germline CDR1 and CDR2: DFQATT and SNEGSKA (reference sequence). The CDR3 covers 13 residues.

The sequenced material came from blood. This chain links TRBV20-1 with TRBJ1-2; unclear D gene. The sequence derives from an older woman in good health. This chain's CDR3 is CSASSVGGYGYTF. In DNA, the CDR3 is TGCAGTGCCTCCTCGGTGGGAGGCTATGGCTACACCTTC.